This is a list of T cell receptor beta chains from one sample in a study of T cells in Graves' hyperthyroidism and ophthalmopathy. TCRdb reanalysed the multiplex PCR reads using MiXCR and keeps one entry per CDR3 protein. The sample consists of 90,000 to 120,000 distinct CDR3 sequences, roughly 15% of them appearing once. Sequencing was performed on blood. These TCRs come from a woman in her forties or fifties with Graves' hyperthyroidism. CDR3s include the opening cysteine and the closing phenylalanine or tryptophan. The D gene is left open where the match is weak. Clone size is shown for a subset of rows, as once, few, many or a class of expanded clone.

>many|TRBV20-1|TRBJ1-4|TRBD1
TGCAGTGCTAGTTATGAGGGGGCAGGAGAAAAACTGTTTTTT
CSASYEGAGEKLFF
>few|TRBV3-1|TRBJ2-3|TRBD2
TGTGCCAGCAGCCAATCAGGGACTAGCGGGAGGGCCACAGATACGCAGTATTTT
CASSQSGTSGRATDTQYF
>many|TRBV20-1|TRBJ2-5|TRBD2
TGCAGCGCGGGACTAGCGGGAGGGTGGCAGACCCAGTACTTC
CSAGLAGGWQTQYF
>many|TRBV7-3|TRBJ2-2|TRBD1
TGTGCCAGCAGCTCGGACAGGGTCGCCGGGGAGCTGTTTTTT
CASSSDRVAGELFF
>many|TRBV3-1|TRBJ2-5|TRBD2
TGTGCCAGCAGCCCATGGGGGAGACTAGCGGGAGTGGCGGAGACCCAGTACTTC
CASSPWGRLAGVAETQYF
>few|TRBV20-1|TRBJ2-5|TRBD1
TGCAGTGCTAGGACGACAGGGATTCAAGAGACCCAGTACTTC
CSARTTGIQETQYF
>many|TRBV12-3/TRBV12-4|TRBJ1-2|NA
TGTGCCAGCAGCATCGATACTAACTATGGCTACACCTTC
CASSIDTNYGYTF
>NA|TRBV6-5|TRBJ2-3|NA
TGTGCCAGCAGTTACCGGTTCGGGAGCACAGATACGCAGTATTTT
CASSYRFGSTDTQYF
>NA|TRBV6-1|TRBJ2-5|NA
TGTGCCAGCAGCCTCCTCCTGTGGGGTCAAGAGACCCAGTACTTC
CASSLLLWGQETQYF
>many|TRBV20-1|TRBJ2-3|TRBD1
TGCAGTGCTGCATTACCAGGGGGCCACACAGATACGCAGTATTTT
CSAALPGGHTDTQYF